This T cell receptor beta chain was found in a study of chemoradiotherapy in HPV16-positive cancers. The study, taken as a whole, reports: The functional HPV-specific definition rests on just a couple of HPV16-positive patients.

Of note for this clone: Its antigen is not known.

J gave up 6 bases and V 5 bases, and 7 bases lay outside the gene matches. There are 15 residues in the CDR3. Germline lookup yields CDR1 MDHEN and CDR2 SYDVKM. The protocol was immunoSEQ multiplex PCR, while the TCRdb copy is restricted to in-frame clones and leaves out a portion. Here the sample spans under 5,000 clones, around 83% being singletons. The sample was tumor tissue, taken from a patient who underwent chemoradiotherapy. This sequence was found in a human donor with HPV-associated anogenital cancer. V usage is TRBV28 and J usage is TRBJ2-1; 10 bases line up with TRBD1. The CDR3 spells CASSPKTGGLNEQFF. CDR3 nucleotide sequence: TGTGCCAGCAGTCCCAAGACAGGGGGCCTCAATGAGCAGTTCTTC.